Listed below are T cell receptor beta chains from one sample, sequenced in a study of beta chain features in type 1 diabetes. Profiling relied on immunoSEQ multiplex PCR, and the TCRdb table lists in-frame clones only, not all of them. The table has over 200,000 clones, under 13% seen once; the top ten hold approximately 0.015%. The sequencing input was naive CD4+ T cells from blood. The source is a young man with type 1 diabetes. Both conserved end residues are part of each CDR3. Each record gives: J gene, V gene, CDR3 protein.

J: TRBJ2-5
V: TRBV12-5
CDR3: CAKSGRGNKFVETQYF

J: TRBJ2-4
V: TRBV11-2
CDR3: CASSLGGGRNIQYF

J: TRBJ1-2
V: TRBV5-1
CDR3: CASSYGQGDGYTF

J: TRBJ1-1
V: TRBV4-2
CDR3: CASIFGAGGANTEAFF

J: TRBJ2-2
V: TRBV25-1
CDR3: CASSEFTGGGTGELFF

J: TRBJ2-1
V: TRBV7-9
CDR3: CASRREDSFQKFF

J: TRBJ2-5
V: TRBV12-5
CDR3: CASGLNREETQYF

J: TRBJ2-5
V: TRBV15
CDR3: CATSRTSGATKTQYF

J: TRBJ2-3
V: TRBV7-3
CDR3: CASSEREGDTQYF

J: TRBJ2-3
V: TRBV5-1
CDR3: CASSFRASTDTQYF

J: TRBJ2-2
V: TRBV4-2
CDR3: CASSARGTTGELFF

J: TRBJ1-1
V: TRBV9
CDR3: CASSASNTEAFF

J: TRBJ1-3
V: TRBV5-4
CDR3: CASSLAEGAPGNTIYF

J: TRBJ1-5
V: TRBV12-5
CDR3: CASGLVNRGLNQPQHF

J: TRBJ1-5
V: TRBV7-8
CDR3: CASSPGAYQPQHF

J: TRBJ2-7
V: TRBV5-1
CDR3: CASSLGAYEQYF

J: TRBJ1-1
V: TRBV18
CDR3: CASSPSQDTEAFF

J: TRBJ2-6
V: TRBV5-4
CDR3: CASSQMQASLSGANVLTF

J: TRBJ2-7
V: TRBV18
CDR3: CASSPGTGMTYEQYF

J: TRBJ2-7
V: TRBV4-1
CDR3: CASSRKDRESYEQYF

J: TRBJ2-5
V: TRBV30
CDR3: CAWSVRGLGTQYF

J: TRBJ1-2
V: TRBV19
CDR3: CASSISTGGMSGYTF

J: TRBJ2-7
V: TRBV5-6
CDR3: CASSSPVWADEQYF

J: TRBJ2-1
V: TRBV5-4
CDR3: CASSKRDSYNEQFF

J: TRBJ2-7
V: TRBV4-1
CDR3: CASSQDAQRAYEQYF

J: TRBJ2-1
V: TRBV18
CDR3: CASSDRRDTGEQFF

J: TRBJ1-3
V: TRBV7-9
CDR3: CASSKDMGWSGNTIYF

J: TRBJ1-3
V: TRBV4-2
CDR3: CASSQVRNSGNTIYF

J: TRBJ2-1
V: TRBV18
CDR3: CASSPGEGTYNEQFF

J: TRBJ2-1
V: TRBV5-1
CDR3: CASSFSGGTHNEQFF

J: TRBJ1-1
V: TRBV4-1
CDR3: CASSQDRQVEAFF

J: TRBJ2-3
V: TRBV5-1
CDR3: CASTLAGGGTDTQYF

J: TRBJ1-5
V: TRBV2
CDR3: CASSRGGNQPQHF

J: TRBJ1-1
V: TRBV19
CDR3: CASSPPRGTEAFF

J: TRBJ1-1
V: TRBV18
CDR3: CASSPPQGARAEAFF

J: TRBJ1-5
V: TRBV28
CDR3: CASEGSVNQPQHF

J: TRBJ2-6
V: TRBV5-4
CDR3: CASSLGPTGSSGANVLTF

J: TRBJ2-7
V: TRBV10-3
CDR3: CAISATGASYEQYF

J: TRBJ1-5
V: TRBV27
CDR3: CASSLSSVRANQPQHF

J: TRBJ2-1
V: TRBV18
CDR3: CASSPPRDSNEQFF

J: TRBJ2-7
V: TRBV7-9
CDR3: CASTRQPYEQYF

J: TRBJ2-1
V: TRBV7-9
CDR3: CASSIRRLAGRRSYNEQFF

J: TRBJ2-3
V: TRBV4-2
CDR3: CASSQAERGGLDTQYF

J: TRBJ2-7
V: TRBV4-3
CDR3: CASSLGWGQTLSSYEQYF

J: TRBJ2-1
V: TRBV9
CDR3: CASSVRLAGYNEQFF

J: TRBJ2-1
V: TRBV14
CDR3: CASSAVRGTIYNEQFF

J: TRBJ1-6
V: TRBV5-1
CDR3: CASKIDRNSPLHF

J: TRBJ2-2
V: TRBV6-5
CDR3: CASSVARTGELFF

J: TRBJ1-5
V: TRBV12-5
CDR3: CASAGEGNQPQHF

J: TRBJ1-5
V: TRBV5-1
CDR3: CASSSGTGNQPQHF

J: TRBJ1-1
V: TRBV4-2
CDR3: CASSLEGAPNTEAFF

J: TRBJ2-5
V: TRBV5-1
CDR3: CASSFSGGTETQYF

J: TRBJ2-1
V: TRBV19
CDR3: CASSIGDSSYNEQFF

J: TRBJ2-7
V: TRBV6-6
CDR3: CASSQTGQAGEQYF

J: TRBJ2-2
V: TRBV5-1
CDR3: CASGASGDPNTGELFF

J: TRBJ2-1
V: TRBV5-4
CDR3: CASSSFLAPYNEQFF

J: TRBJ2-3
V: TRBV6-5
CDR3: CASSFRGMEDTQYF